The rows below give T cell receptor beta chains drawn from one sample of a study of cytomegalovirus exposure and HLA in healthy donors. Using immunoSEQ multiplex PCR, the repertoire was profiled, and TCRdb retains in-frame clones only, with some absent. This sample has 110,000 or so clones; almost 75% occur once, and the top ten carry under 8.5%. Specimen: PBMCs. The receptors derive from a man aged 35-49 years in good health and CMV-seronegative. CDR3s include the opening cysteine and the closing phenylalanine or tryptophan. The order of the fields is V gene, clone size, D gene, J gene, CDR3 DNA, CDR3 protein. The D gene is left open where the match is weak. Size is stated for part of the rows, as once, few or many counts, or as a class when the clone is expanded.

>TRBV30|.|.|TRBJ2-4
TGTGCCTGGGGAGTTTCCCCAACCCTCGTTCAGTACTTC
CAWGVSPTLVQYF
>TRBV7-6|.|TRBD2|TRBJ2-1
TGTGCCAGCAGCTTACGGGTCCCAGCGGGGGGTACCTACAATGAGCAGTTCTTC
CASSLRVPAGGTYNEQFF
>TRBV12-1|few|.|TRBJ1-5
TGTGCCAGCAGCTTTGTAATAGGCCCCAGGCTCTGGCATTTT
CASSFVIGPRLWHF
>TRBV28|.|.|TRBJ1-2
TGTGCCAGCAGTTTCGCCGGGGAAGGCTACACCTTC
CASSFAGEGYTF
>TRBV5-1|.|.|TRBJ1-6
TGCGCCAGCAGCTTGGGTCAGGATTCACCCCTCCACTTT
CASSLGQDSPLHF
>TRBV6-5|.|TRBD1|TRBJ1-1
TGTGCCAGCAGACGGACAGGAATGAACACTGAAGCTTTCTTT
CASRRTGMNTEAFF
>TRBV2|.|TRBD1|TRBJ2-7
TGTGCCAGCAAGACAGGGGGCTACGAGCAGTACTTC
CASKTGGYEQYF
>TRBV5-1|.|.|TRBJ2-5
TGCGCCAGCAGCTTTGGGACAAGGCGGGTCAGTCAGGAGACCCAGTACTTC
CASSFGTRRVSQETQYF
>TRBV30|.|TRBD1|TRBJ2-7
TGTGCCTGGAGTACAGGGGTTGCGCAGTACTTC
CAWSTGVAQYF
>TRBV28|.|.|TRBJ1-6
TGTGCCAGCAGTTTACCCAGGGCGACTTCACCCCTCCACTTT
CASSLPRATSPLHF
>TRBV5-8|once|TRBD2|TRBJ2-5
TGTGCCAGCAGCTTTTGGGGGGGAGAGACCCAGTACTTC
CASSFWGGETQYF
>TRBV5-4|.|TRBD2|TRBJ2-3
TGTGCCAGCAGCTTGGGGGTAGCGGGATACACAGATACGCAGTATTTT
CASSLGVAGYTDTQYF
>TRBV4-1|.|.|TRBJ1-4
TGCGCCAGCAGCCAGGGGAGGGGCAACGCCCATGAAAAACTGTTTTTT
CASSQGRGNAHEKLFF
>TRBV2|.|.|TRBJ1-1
TGTGCCAGCAGTGCCCAGGGGCGTTGGACTGAAGCTTTCTTT
CASSAQGRWTEAFF
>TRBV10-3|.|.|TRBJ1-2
TGTGCCATCAGTGAGACCCTACAGGAGCCCCATGGCTACACCTTC
CAISETLQEPHGYTF
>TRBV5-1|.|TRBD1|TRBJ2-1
TGCGCCAGCAGCTCCCGGGACAGGGTGACTGAGCAGTTCTTC
CASSSRDRVTEQFF
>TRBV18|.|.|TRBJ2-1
TGTGCCAGCTCACCATCCTACAGGGAAATCAATGAGCAGTTCTTC
CASSPSYREINEQFF
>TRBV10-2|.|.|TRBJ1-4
TGCGCCAGCAGTGAAATGACGCAACAGGAAGAAAAACTGTTTTTT
CASSEMTQQEEKLFF
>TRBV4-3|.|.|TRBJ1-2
TGCGCCAGCAGCCAGGGGGACACCGATCGCTACACCTTC
CASSQGDTDRYTF
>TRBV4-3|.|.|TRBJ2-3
TGCGCCAGCAGCCAAGGGACCATGGCGGGTAGCACAGATACGCAGTATTTT
CASSQGTMAGSTDTQYF
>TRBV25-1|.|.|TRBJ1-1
TGTGCCAGCAGTGGGTTGGGGGGGCCCCTCACTGAAGCTTTCTTT
CASSGLGGPLTEAFF
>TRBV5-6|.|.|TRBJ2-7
TGTGCCAGCAGCTTGGACAGGGCTTACTCCTACGAGCAGTACTTC
CASSLDRAYSYEQYF
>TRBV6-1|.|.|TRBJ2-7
TGTGCCAGCAGCGTGACAGTCTCCTACGAGCAGTACTTC
CASSVTVSYEQYF
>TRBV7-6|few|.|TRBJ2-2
TGTGCCAGCAGCTTAGCGCAGGGAAGAGGGGAGCTGTTTTTT
CASSLAQGRGELFF
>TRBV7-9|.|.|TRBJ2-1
TGTGCCAGCAGCTTCGAAGGAGGGGGGGGCCCCAATGAGCAGTTCTTC
CASSFEGGGGPNEQFF
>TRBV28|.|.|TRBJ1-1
TGTGCCAGCAGTCCGCCAGACCCGGACACGGCTTTCTTT
CASSPPDPDTAFF
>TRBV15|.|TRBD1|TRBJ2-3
TGTGCCACCAGCAGCCGACAGGGTCGGGGAGATACGCAGTATTTT
CATSSRQGRGDTQYF
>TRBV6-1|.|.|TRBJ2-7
TGTGCCAGCAGCTCGACAAGCTCCTACGAGCAGTACTTC
CASSSTSSYEQYF
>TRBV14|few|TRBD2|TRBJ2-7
TGTGCCAGCAGCCCCGGGACTAGCGGATCCTACGAGCAGTACTTC
CASSPGTSGSYEQYF
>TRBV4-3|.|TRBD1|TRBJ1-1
TGCGCCAGCAGCCAGAAGACAGGGGGCGAGACTGAAGCTTTCTTT
CASSQKTGGETEAFF
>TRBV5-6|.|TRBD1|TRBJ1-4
TGTGCCAGCAGCTTGGCCGATATGAGGGGGCCAACTAATGAAAAACTGTTTTTT
CASSLADMRGPTNEKLFF
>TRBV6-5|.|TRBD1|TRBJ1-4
TGTGCCAGCAGTGAAAACAGGGGTGGTGAAAAACTGTTTTTT
CASSENRGGEKLFF
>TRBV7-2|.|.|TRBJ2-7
TGTGCCAGCGGGGAGGCGGGAACCTACGAGCAGTACTTC
CASGEAGTYEQYF
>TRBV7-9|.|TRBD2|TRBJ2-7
TGTGCCAGCAGCGCGAGCGGGAACTCCTACGAGCAGTACTTC
CASSASGNSYEQYF
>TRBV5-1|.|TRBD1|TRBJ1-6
TGCGCCAGCAGCTTGGGAGGGACAGCAGGGGATTCACCCCTCCACTTT
CASSLGGTAGDSPLHF
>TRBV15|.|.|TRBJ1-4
TGTGCCACCAGCAGAGATGGGGCGACTAATGAAAAACTGTTTTTT
CATSRDGATNEKLFF
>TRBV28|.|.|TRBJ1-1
TGTGCCAGCAGTTCGCAAAACAGGAGAAACACTGAAGCTTTCTTT
CASSSQNRRNTEAFF
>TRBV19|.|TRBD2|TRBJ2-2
TGTGCCACTCAAAGGACTAGCGGGACGAACACCGGGGAGCTGTTTTTT
CATQRTSGTNTGELFF
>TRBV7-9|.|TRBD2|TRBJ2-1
TGTGCCAGCAGCTTACTGGCTGGAGGGACTAGTGACAATGAGCAGTTCTTC
CASSLLAGGTSDNEQFF